This is a list of T cell receptor beta chains from one sample in a study of T cell responses to AZD1222 COVID-19 vaccine. Sequenced by immunoSEQ multiplex PCR; TCRdb stores in-frame clones only, minus some. The table lists tens of thousands of clones, about 91% of them singletons, with about 9.6% in the top ten. The sequencing here drew on peripheral blood, taken 28 days after the second AZD1222 dose. These receptors were taken from an adult who received the AZD1222 COVID-19 vaccine. Both conserved end residues are trimmed from each CDR3.

j_call | v_call | cdr3_aa
TRBJ1-6 | TRBV5-1 | ASSFGQGESPLH
TRBJ2-1 | TRBV5-4 | ASSLGQGDGNEQF
TRBJ2-1 | TRBV4-1 | ASSQTSGSYNEQF
TRBJ2-5 | TRBV7-9 | ASSKAAARETQY
TRBJ2-1 | TRBV14 | ASSLVVQDEQF
TRBJ2-5 | TRBV7-9 | ASHDWPRAETQY
TRBJ1-5 | TRBV25-1 | ASSEFGTYQPQH
TRBJ2-2 | TRBV5-1 | ASSLGSLSTGELF
TRBJ1-2 | TRBV19 | ASSIASDIPIEA
TRBJ2-5 | TRBV10-3 | AISESRGQGAGETQY
TRBJ2-1 | TRBV27 | ASRAGGREQF
TRBJ1-5 | TRBV10-1 | ARSERQGCGSEFYSNQPQH
TRBJ2-2 | TRBV6-5 | ASSPREHGELF
TRBJ2-2 | TRBV5-6 | ASSLVARNTGELF
TRBJ2-3 | TRBV5-4 | ASSLGWGPDTQY
TRBJ1-2 | TRBV19 | ASSIGRGTNYGYT
TRBJ1-2 | TRBV29-1 | SVDPGENYGYT
TRBJ1-4 | TRBV15 | ATRHSGPSEKLF
TRBJ1-2 | TRBV28 | ASSSRPFDYGYT
TRBJ2-2 | TRBV5-4 | ASTIGQGPNTGELF
TRBJ1-2 | TRBV5-5 | ASSLAGTANYGYT
TRBJ1-4 | TRBV19 | ASSSGTSNEKLF
TRBJ2-3 | TRBV5-1 | ASRGVAGFTDTQY
TRBJ2-1 | TRBV7-3 | ASSSTGTGSYNEQF
TRBJ2-1 | TRBV5-1 | ASSSQGNEQF